In its sample, the clone carrying this T cell receptor beta chain was seen once. The antigen remains unidentified. Trimming took 0 bases from V and 1 from J, leaving 9 bases between them. The germline CDR1 and CDR2 sequences are SGHVS and FQNEAQ. The CDR3 totals 15 residues. These data belong to a study of T cell responses to AZD1222 COVID-19 vaccine. Broader study findings: Seropositive at baseline were only six or seven AZD1222 recipients. None of the repertoires were sampled until the peak T cell response had passed. The donor group comprised mostly white British people and more females; the analysis possibly underestimated clonal diversity. Of spike-specific TCRs, nearly half reportedly target regions left unmutated in variants.

Libraries were prepared by immunoSEQ multiplex PCR; TCRdb keeps only in-frame clonotypes and omits some of them. The sample lists some 110,000 clones, more than 75% occurring once. The TCR originated in an adult who received the MenACWY meningococcal vaccine as a control. The rearrangement links TRBV7-8 to TRBJ1-1, with a tentative D call TRBD1 (6 bases). The sample here was peripheral blood, taken 28 days after the second dose of the MenACWY control vaccine. The CDR3 DNA reads as TGTGCCAGCAGCTTAGCAGGGGGGAAGAACACTGAAGCTTTCTTT. It specifies CASSLAGGKNTEAFF. The full variable domain, with the rest looked up from reference TRBV7-8 and TRBJ1-1, is GAGVSQSPRYKVAKRGQDVALRCDPISGHVSLFWYQQALGQGPEFLTYFQNEAQLDKSGLPSDRFFAERPEGSVSTLKIQRTQQEDSAVYLCASSLAGGKNTEAFFGQGTRLTVV.